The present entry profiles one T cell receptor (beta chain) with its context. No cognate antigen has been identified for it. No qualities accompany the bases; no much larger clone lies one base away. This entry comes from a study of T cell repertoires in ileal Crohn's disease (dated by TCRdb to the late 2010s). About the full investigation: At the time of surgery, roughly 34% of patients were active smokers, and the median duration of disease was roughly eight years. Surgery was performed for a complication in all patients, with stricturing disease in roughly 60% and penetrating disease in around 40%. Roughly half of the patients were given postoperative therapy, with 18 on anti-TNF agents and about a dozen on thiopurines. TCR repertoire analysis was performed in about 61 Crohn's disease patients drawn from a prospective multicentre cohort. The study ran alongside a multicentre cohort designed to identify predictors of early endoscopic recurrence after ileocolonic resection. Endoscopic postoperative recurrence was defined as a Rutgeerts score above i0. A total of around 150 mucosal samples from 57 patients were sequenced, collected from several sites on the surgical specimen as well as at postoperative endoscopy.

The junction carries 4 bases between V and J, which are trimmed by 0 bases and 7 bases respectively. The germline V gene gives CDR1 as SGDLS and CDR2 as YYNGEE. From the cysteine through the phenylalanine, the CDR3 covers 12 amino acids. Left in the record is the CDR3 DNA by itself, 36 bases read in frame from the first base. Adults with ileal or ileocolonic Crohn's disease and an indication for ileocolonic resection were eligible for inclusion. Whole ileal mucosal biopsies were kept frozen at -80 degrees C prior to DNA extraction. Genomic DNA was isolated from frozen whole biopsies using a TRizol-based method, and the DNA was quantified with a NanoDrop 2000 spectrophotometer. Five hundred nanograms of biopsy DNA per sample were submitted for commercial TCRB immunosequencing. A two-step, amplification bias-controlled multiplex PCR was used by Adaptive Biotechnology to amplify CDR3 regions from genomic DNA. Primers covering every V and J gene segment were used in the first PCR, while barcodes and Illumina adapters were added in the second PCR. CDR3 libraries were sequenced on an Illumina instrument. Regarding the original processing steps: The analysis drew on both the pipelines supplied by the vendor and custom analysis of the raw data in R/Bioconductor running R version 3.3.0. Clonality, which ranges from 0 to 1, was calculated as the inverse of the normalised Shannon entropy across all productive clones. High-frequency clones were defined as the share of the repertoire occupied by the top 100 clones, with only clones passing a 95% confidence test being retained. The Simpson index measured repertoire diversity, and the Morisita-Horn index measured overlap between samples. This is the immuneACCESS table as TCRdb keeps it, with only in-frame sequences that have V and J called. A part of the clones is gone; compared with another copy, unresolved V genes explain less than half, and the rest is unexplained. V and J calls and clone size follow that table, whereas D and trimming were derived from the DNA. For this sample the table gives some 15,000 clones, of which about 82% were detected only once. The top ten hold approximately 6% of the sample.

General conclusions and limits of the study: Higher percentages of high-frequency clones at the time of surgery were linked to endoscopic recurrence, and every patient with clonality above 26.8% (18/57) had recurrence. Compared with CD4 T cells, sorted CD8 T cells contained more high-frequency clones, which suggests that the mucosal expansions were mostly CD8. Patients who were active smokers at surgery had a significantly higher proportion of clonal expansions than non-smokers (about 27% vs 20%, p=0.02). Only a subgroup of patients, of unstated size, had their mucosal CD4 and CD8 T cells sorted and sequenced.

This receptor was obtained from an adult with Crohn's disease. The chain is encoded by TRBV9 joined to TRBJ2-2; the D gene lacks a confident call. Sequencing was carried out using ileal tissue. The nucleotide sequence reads TGTGCCAGCAGCGTAGGTATCGGGGAGCTGTTTTTT. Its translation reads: CASSVGIGELFF.